Listed here are 14 T cell receptor beta chains from one sample, sequenced in a study of T cell clones after liver transplantation. TCRdb's copy holds only in-frame clones and misses some; the assay was immunoSEQ multiplex PCR. The table records roughly 80,000 clones, 70% to 85% of them present only once. Sequenced material: CD4+ T cells from blood, taken 45 to 46 months after liver transplant. The receptors originated from a human patient who received a liver transplant. The T cells may partly be graft donor cells.

The chain carries TRBV29-1 and TRBJ1-1; TRBD1 might be the D (5 bases). Germline CDR1 is SQVTM and CDR2 is ANQGSEA. The CDR3 runs 14 residues. V was trimmed by 8 bases and J by 1 base, leaving 17 bases between them. The CDR3, as DNA: TGCAGCCTCACCCAGGGAGGGGCGAACACTGAAGCTTTCTTT. Translation: CSLTQGGANTEAFF.

The genes are TRBV7-8 and TRBJ2-4; D call uncertain. V lost 2 bases and J lost 3, with 5 bases in between. Germline V gene data show CDR1 as SGHVS and CDR2 as FQNEAQ. CDR3 length: 13 residues. CDR3 protein: CASSLPGKNIQYF. The DNA of the CDR3 is TGTGCCAGCAGCTTACCCGGCAAAAACATTCAGTACTTC.

In this sample, this clone turned up a few times. The rearrangement joins TRBV5-1 to TRBJ2-1; 11 bases are shared with TRBD2. There are 15 residues in the CDR3. Germline V gives CDR1 SGHRS, CDR2 YFSETQ. Trimming took 5 bases from V and 5 from J; bases not matched to a gene: 6. The CDR3 sequence: CASRTGTSGNNEQFF. The CDR3 DNA is TGCGCCAGCAGAACCGGGACTAGCGGAAACAATGAGCAGTTCTTC. Filled out from reference TRBV5-1 and TRBJ2-1, the complete variable domain reads KAGVTQTPRYLIKTRGQQVTLSCSPISGHRSVSWYQQTPGQGLQFLFEYFSETQRNKGNFPGRFSGRQFSNSRSEMNVSTLELGDSALYLCASRTGTSGNNEQFFGPGTRLTVL.

The chain combines TRBV19 with TRBJ1-3; D call uncertain. Germline-derived CDR1 and CDR2 are LNHDA and SQIVND (reference sequence). V lost 1 base and J 5 bases, leaving 6 bases between the germline ends. This CDR3 has 13 residues. The CDR3 region has the DNA TGTGCCAGTAGTATAGGGCGGAGAAACACCATATATTTT. Its translation is CASSIGRRNTIYF.

A single count supports this clone. The chain combines TRBV5-5 with TRBJ2-2, with 7 bases that match TRBD1. Germline trimming cut 4 bases from V and 5 bases from J; bases unmatched to any gene: 5. Germline V gives CDR1 SGHKS, CDR2 YYEKEE (reference sequence). This CDR3 spans 14 amino acids. CDR3 nucleotide sequence: TGTGCCAGCAGCCAGGGGGTGGGAACCGGGGAGCTGTTTTTT. It is translated as CASSQGVGTGELFF.

The chain uses TRBV7-3 and TRBJ2-1, with D hard to call. CDR1 and CDR2 from the germline V gene are SGHTA and FQGTGA. The CDR3 is made up of 14 amino acids. The germline V and J ends were trimmed by 1 base and 8 bases, with 12 bases remaining between them. The CDR3 nucleotides read TGTGCCAGCAGCTTAAACGGCGGTATAGATGAGCAGTTCTTC. It translates to CASSLNGGIDEQFF. Complete variable domain (other parts from reference TRBV7-3 and TRBJ2-1): GAGVSQTPSNKVTEKGKYVELRCDPISGHTALYWYRQSLGQGPEFLIYFQGTGAADDSGLPNDRFFAVRPEGSVSTLKIQRTERGDSAVYLCASSLNGGIDEQFFGPGTRLTVL.

The genes are TRBV5-1 and TRBJ2-3, with 12 bases identical to TRBD2. Looked up from germline, CDR1 is SGHRS and CDR2 is YFSETQ. The CDR3 spans 16 residues. The junction had 7 bases not matched to a gene; V was cut back by 4 bases and J by 4 bases. The CDR3 nucleotides read TGCGCCAGCAGCCCGCCTCTAGCGGGAGGGCCAGATACGCAGTATTTT. This encodes CASSPPLAGGPDTQYF.

The J gene is TRBJ2-1, the V gene TRBV5-1, with 12 positions matching TRBD2. Germline loops: CDR1 SGHRS, CDR2 YFSETQ. The CDR3 spans 16 residues. V was pared by 3 bases and J by 1 base, with 2 bases of the junction left unmatched. CDR3 in amino acids: CASSSTSGRSYNEQFF. The CDR3 DNA reads TGCGCCAGCAGCTCGACTAGCGGGAGATCCTACAATGAGCAGTTCTTC.

About this clone itself: The junction departs from germline at one end; a sequencing error may be responsible. This chain uses TRBV7-2 with TRBJ1-1; no clear D. CDR3 length equals 11 residues. Germline V gives CDR1 SGHTA, CDR2 FQGNSA. The CDR3 protein is CASGLYTEAFF. The CDR3, as DNA: TGTGCCAGCGGCTTATACACTGAAGCTTTCTTT.

This clone was seen more than once but under ten times. The chain couples TRBV6-6 to TRBJ2-5, with 7 bases aligning to TRBD1. Germline CDR1 is MNHNY and CDR2 is SVGAGI (reference sequence). Germline trimming cut 8 bases from V and 6 bases from J; bases unmatched to any gene: 9. CDR3 length equals 13 residues. CDR3 sequence: CASGNRQGKTQYF. In DNA form, the CDR3 reads TGTGCCAGCGGAAACCGACAGGGAAAGACCCAGTACTTC.

The rearrangement joins TRBV29-1 to TRBJ2-1; D is uncertain. V lost 8 bases to trimming and J lost 3 bases, with 11 bases between them. This CDR3 contains 12 residues. Germline assignment: CDR1 SQVTM and CDR2 ANQGSEA. The CDR3 loop is CSSSDNYNEQFF. The CDR3, as DNA: TGCAGCTCCTCCGACAACTACAATGAGCAGTTCTTC.

The chain combines TRBV5-1 with TRBJ1-1, with 8 bases lining up with TRBD1. This CDR3 has 14 residues. CDR1 is SGHRS and CDR2 is YFSETQ in the germline V gene. J gave up 7 bases and V 6 bases, and 11 bases lay outside the gene matches. DNA for the CDR3: TGCGCCAGCACCTCAGGGGGCTACGATAATGAAGCTTTCTTT. Protein: CASTSGGYDNEAFF.

The rearrangement joins TRBV27 to TRBJ2-1; 16 bases agree with TRBD2. The CDR3 is 17 amino acids. V shed 4 bases, J shed 7 bases, and the junction held 7 bases outside the gene matches. CDR1 and CDR2 (germline): MNHEY, SMNVEV (reference sequence). CDR3 sequence (DNA): TGTGCCAGCAGTTACAAGGGACTAGCGGGAGGGGGTAATGAGCAGTTCTTC. This encodes CASSYKGLAGGGNEQFF.

This clone was picked up a small number of times. The rearrangement joins TRBV13 to TRBJ2-2; unclear D gene. Per germline, CDR1 PRHDT and CDR2 FYEKMQ (reference sequence). V lost 5 bases, J lost 4 bases, and 11 bases lay in between. The CDR3 is made up of 14 amino acids. The CDR3 here is CASSIGLSTGELFF. CDR3 nucleotide sequence: TGTGCCAGCAGCATCGGCTTGAGCACCGGGGAGCTGTTTTTT.